Described below is a single T cell receptor beta chain sequence and its context. Which antigen it targets is not known. No qualities accompany the bases; no much larger clone lies one base away. The data originate from a study of long-term antiretroviral therapy in people with HIV (dated by TCRdb to between 2021 and 2024). Notes on the research overall: Collection of the earliest samples took place about a decade ahead of the 2015 WHO recommendation for immediate ART, at a time when ART was typically delayed until CD4 counts fell. This retrospective serial study examined whether starting ART and sustained HIV suppression were associated with changes in the composition and diversity of the TRB repertoire in peripheral blood. A total of around 190 cryopreserved PBMC samples came from a few dozen adults with confirmed HIV infection and were collected serially over a mean of roughly six years (range 1-12). About two fifths of the roughly 30 participants with HIV were female. No cross-contamination during QIAcube processing was shown when test extractions of a monoclonal T-cell line were performed alongside approximately 32 polyclonal samples. Results the study describes overall, beyond this receptor: Expanded TRB clones identified before ART initiation dominated the repertoire at all time points, although this dominance fluctuated and declined in many PLHIV after ART. Owing to limited PBMC availability, only the TCR beta chain was sequenced, without alpha chain pairing. ART initiation was associated with a significant increase in TRB diversity, but diversity stayed significantly below transplant donor controls even after long-term ART. Narrower CDR3 length ranges were observed in HIV repertoires than in controls, and an antigen-experienced repertoire with only a slight naive shift after ART was suggested by the network structure. The samples were dated from about 2003 to 2017, and the ART regimens that were used may be less effective than current ART regimens. Because pre-ART samples had limited cell numbers, unsorted PBMC were profiled rather than sorted CD4+ and CD8+ T cells. Inferences about post-ART repertoire changes are limited because no data were available on ART adherence, viral resistance or therapy changes.

The immunoSEQ hsTCRB v3.0 assay was used at survey level resolution for TRB variable region sequencing. A depth of 40,000-50,000 T-cell genomes per sample was targeted for TRB sequencing. Pooled TRB libraries were sequenced on an Illumina MiSeq with a v3 150-cycle kit. The paper's processing steps were these. Repertoire analysis was run in R within a reproducible Nextflow workflow that covered QC, data transformation and analysis. LymphoSeq2, an R package for AIRR-Seq data exploration, was used to implement custom analyses. A few samples that yielded fewer than 5000 total TRB sequences were excluded, so that around 190 HIV repertoires were analyzed. Of the roughly 190 retained HIV repertoires, about 60 were collected before and under 150 after ART initiation. Each repertoire was downsampled to 5000 TRB nucleotide sequences, and summary statistics were averaged across 100 downsampling iterations. Only TRB sequences with CDR3 regions of at least seven amino acids were retained for analysis. A Shannon entropy-derived clonality score and the Gini coefficient were used to measure diversity. In repertoire networks, the top 5000 CDR3 amino acid sequences were linked whenever an edit distance of one separated two sequences. For TRB CDR3 amino acid sequences, GLIPH2 was used to predict antigen specificity groups and MHC restriction. Known CMV, EBV, HIV or tissue antigen associations were flagged by matching CDR3 amino acid sequences against VDJdb and McPAS-TCR. Pre-ART, post-ART and control groups were compared with Wilcoxon signed-rank tests and Holm-Bonferroni correction. TCRdb's version of the immuneACCESS table is confined to in-frame rearrangements and falls short of the full clone set. An unresolved V gene accounts for under half of the shortfall where checked; the remainder is of unknown origin. That table is the source of V, J and clone size, and D and trimming were worked out from the DNA. This sample gives tens of thousands of clones in total; around four fifths of them show up just once. The ten largest clones capture 3.5% to 6% of the sample.

Participants were included only if at least one PBMC sample before ART initiation and at least two post-ART samples were available. Every participant with HIV received treatment in the United States of America. Before DNA extraction, cryopreserved samples of about 0.9-10 million PBMC were thawed and then washed. At the time of the earliest PBMC sample for each participant with HIV, ages ranged from about 23 to 60 years. PBMC samples from each participant spanned 1-4 timepoints before ART initiation and 2-8 timepoints after ART initiation, with a median of 7 samples. For every participant, serial HIV viral load, CD4+ T-cell count, ART history and demographic data were obtained. A Qiagen kit on a QIAcube was used to extract genomic DNA from unsorted PBMC, with samples processed in batches of 12. The cysteine opens and the phenylalanine closes a CDR3 of 14 amino acids. Kept here is only the CDR3 DNA, which spans 42 bases and is read in frame from base 1. In the germline V gene (reference sequence), CDR1 corresponds to GTSNPN and CDR2 to SVGIG. V is trimmed back by 3 bases and J by 6 bases, and the junction contains 5 bases that no gene match accounts for.

The sequencing here drew on unsorted PBMCs, taken 0.5 years after starting antiretroviral therapy. The TCR was taken from a man aged 18 to 29 with HIV. The chain is made from TRBV30 and TRBJ2-2, with 9 middle bases fitting TRBD1. The nucleotide sequence is TGTGCCTGGAGGGGACAGGGAACCGCCGGGGAGCTGTTTTTT. Its amino acids are CAWRGQGTAGELFF.